Reported below is one T cell receptor (beta chain). These data originate in a study of preoperative IRX-2 immunotherapy in early breast cancer. Clones were read by immunoSEQ multiplex PCR, and TCRdb kept only the in-frame ones, dropping some. The table has approximately 26,000 clones, approximately 77% seen once; the top ten hold around 7%. In germline, CDR1 is SQVTM, CDR2 ANQGSEA. This CDR3 has 14 residues. V lost 8 bases, J lost 5 bases, and 19 bases lay in between. Sample treatment: preoperative locoregional IRX-2 cytokine immunotherapy. Samples came from a phase Ib trial of preoperative locoregional IRX-2 cytokine immunotherapy.

The V gene is TRBV29-1, the J gene TRBJ1-5; a possible D gene is TRBD1 (6 bases). This receptor was taken from a human donor with breast cancer. Specimen: lymph node tissue, collected after IRX-2 immunotherapy. The CDR3 loop is CSISEGGRYQPQHF. The CDR3 DNA is TGCAGCATCTCCGAGGGGGGGAGATATCAGCCCCAGCATTTT.